This TCR beta chain was captured in a study of tissue T cells after allogeneic stem cell transplantation. The germline gives CDR1 GKSSPN, CDR2 SITVG. V shed 0 bases and J 5 bases; nucleotides not matched to a gene: 2. This CDR3 is 15 amino acids long. Sequencing was performed with immunoSEQ multiplex PCR; in TCRdb, only in-frame clones are kept and a portion is missing. This sample has some 48,000 clones; less than 75% occur once, and the top ten carry about 0.7%. Worth noting for this clone: Any gene name here is a mouse gene name. The CDR3 is cut off 1 residue early in the read; its end comes from the germline J gene.

This receptor was taken from a pool of C57BL/6 mice in good health. This chain connects TRBV31 to TRBJ2-1; 12 bases agree with TRBD2. Material for sequencing was sorted cells pooled from one or two spleens. CDR3 amino acids: CAWSLWTGGDAEQFF. The CDR3 DNA, read in part, is TGTGCCTGGAGTCTATGGACTGGGGGGGATGCTGAGCAGTTC.